Below, 13 T cell receptor beta chains from the same sample are listed, as sequenced in a study of blood T cell repertoires in COVID-19. Here immunoSEQ multiplex PCR was the method, and the copy in TCRdb shows in-frame clones only, minus some. The sample comprises fewer than 80,000 clones, over 85% of which are singletons, and roughly 6.2% rests with the top ten. The material sequenced was peripheral blood. The receptors here all came from a human donor in a cohort sampled during active COVID-19.

The chain combines TRBV3-1 (or the pseudogene TRBV3-2) with TRBJ2-1, with D perhaps matching TRBD2 (5 bases). Deletions cut 0 bases from V and 8 bases from J, with 8 bases between. Germline V lookup: CDR1 LGHDT, CDR2 YNNKEL (reference sequence). This CDR3 is built from 13 residues. CDR3 in DNA: TGTGCCAGCAGCCAAGATCCTAGCCATGAGCAGTTCTTC. This translates into CASSQDPSHEQFF.

This clone occurred once. The chain couples TRBV5-4 to TRBJ1-2, with D perhaps TRBD1 (6 bases). The CDR3 extends over 13 amino acids. V lost 4 bases and J 2 bases, leaving 9 bases between the germline ends. The V gene's germline CDR1 is SGHNT and CDR2 YYREEE (reference sequence). The CDR3 nucleotides are TGTGCCAGCAGCAAACAGGGCAACTATGGCTACACCTTC. Protein product: CASSKQGNYGYTF.

The chain has TRBV15 and TRBJ1-5; D unclear. The ends were cut back, 8 bases at V and 3 bases at J, with 11 bases in the middle. The CDR3 is 13 residues long. CDR1 is LNHNV, CDR2 YYDKDF, per germline (reference sequence). This CDR3 reads CATAWANNQPQHF. CDR3 in DNA: TGTGCCACCGCATGGGCCAACAATCAGCCCCAGCATTTT.

The chain employs TRBV5-5 and TRBJ1-5; D is undetermined. The CDR3 is 16 residues long. Germline assignment: CDR1 SGHKS and CDR2 YYEKEE (reference sequence). Trimming left V 4 bases short and J 0 bases short, with 14 bases between. The CDR3, as DNA: TGTGCCAGCAGCCTCTATCCGGGGAATAGCAATCAGCCCCAGCATTTT. Translation: CASSLYPGNSNQPQHF.

J is TRBJ2-7 and V is TRBV5-6; the match to TRBD2 covers 7 bases. J lost 2 bases, V lost 0 bases, and 11 bases had no gene match. There are 17 residues in the CDR3. Germline V lookup: CDR1 SGHDT, CDR2 YYEEEE. CDR3 residues: CASSLAGRPSGPYEQYF. The CDR3 DNA follows: TGTGCCAGCAGCTTGGCCGGGAGGCCTAGCGGCCCCTACGAGCAGTACTTC. The full variable domain, with the rest looked up from reference TRBV5-6 and TRBJ2-7, is DAGVTQSPTHLIKTRGQQVTLRCSPKSGHDTVSWYQQALGQGPQFIFQYYEEEERQRGNFPDRFSGHQFPNYSSELNVNALLLGDSALYLCASSLAGRPSGPYEQYFGPGTRLTVT.

This clone was detected once. The genes are TRBV5-6 and TRBJ2-4; D gene uncertain. Germline values: CDR1 SGHDT, CDR2 YYEEEE. Trimming stripped 4 bases from V and 0 bases from J, with 11 bases between. The CDR3 covers 15 residues. For the CDR3, the DNA is TGTGCCAGCAGCATTCAACTTACAGCCAAAAACATTCAGTACTTC. Encoded protein: CASSIQLTAKNIQYF.

The rearrangement links TRBV5-8 to TRBJ2-2; D gene unclear. The CDR3 extends over 14 amino acids. Germline CDR1 SGHTS, CDR2 YDEGEE. Between the trimmed V and J ends, which lost 1 base and 2 bases, there was a span of 6 bases. The CDR3 reads CASSLRQNTGELFF. In nucleotides, the CDR3 is TGTGCCAGCAGCTTGAGACAAAACACCGGGGAGCTGTTTTTT.

The V gene is TRBV5-8, the J gene TRBJ1-5; 10 nucleotides match TRBD1. The V segment lost 3 bases and the J segment 6 bases; nucleotides outside the gene matches: 3. The CDR3 spans 14 residues. Germline CDR1 reads SGHTS; CDR2 reads YDEGEE. The CDR3 nucleotides read TGTGCCAGCAGCTCAGACAGGGGGCGTCAGCCCCAGCATTTT. It yields the protein CASSSDRGRQPQHF.

The chain recombines TRBV7-2 with TRBJ1-2, with a possible D match to TRBD1 (6 bases). CDR1 is SGHTA and CDR2 is FQGNSA in the germline V gene. Trimming pared 5 bases from V and 0 bases from J, leaving 13 bases between. The CDR3 is 15 residues long. CDR3 sequence: CASSLPGQPNYGYTF. The CDR3 region has the DNA TGTGCCAGCAGCCTTCCGGGACAACCTAACTATGGCTACACCTTC.

The V gene is TRBV15, the J gene TRBJ1-5; TRBD1 aligns across 8 bases. V was pared by 7 bases and J by 8 bases, with 4 bases of the junction left unmatched. Germline V gene sequence: CDR1 LNHNV, CDR2 YYDKDF (reference sequence). The CDR3 runs to 12 residues. CDR3 loop: CATTQGEEPQHF. CDR3 bases: TGTGCCACCACACAGGGGGAAGAGCCCCAGCATTTT.

V usage is TRBV6-4 and J usage is TRBJ2-2; tentative D call: TRBD1 (5 bases). V shed 5 bases and J shed 0 bases, with 7 bases lying between them. Germline V lookup: CDR1 MRHNA, CDR2 SNTAGT. CDR3 size: 14 residues. The CDR3 protein is CASSPTANTGELFF. The CDR3 nucleotides read TGTGCCAGCAGTCCGACAGCGAACACCGGGGAGCTGTTTTTT.

The chain recombines TRBV2 with TRBJ1-1, with D uncertain. V lost 6 bases to trimming and J lost 8 bases, with 16 bases between them. Germline CDR1 reads SNHLY; CDR2 reads FYNNEI. The CDR3 is made up of 13 amino acids. The CDR3 region is CASRGEINTEAFF. In nucleotides, the CDR3 is TGTGCCAGCAGGGGAGAGATAAATACCGAAGCTTTCTTT.

This clone was recorded once. The V and J genes are TRBV9 and TRBJ2-1; 8 nucleotides agree with TRBD2. Germline-derived CDR1 and CDR2 are SGDLS and YYNGEE. With 4 bases clipped from V and 5 bases from J, the junction kept 11 bases outside the gene matches. The CDR3 extends over 16 amino acids. As DNA, the CDR3 is TGTGCCAGCAGCATCTTTAGCGGGGTAGGTAACAATGAGCAGTTCTTC. Translating gives CASSIFSGVGNNEQFF.